This T cell receptor beta chain was profiled in a study of identical twins. V shed 4 bases and J 6 bases; nucleotides not matched to a gene: 8. This CDR3 region has 14 residues. Looked up from germline, CDR1 is SGHRS and CDR2 is YFSETQ. Regarding this clonotype: The antigen is not known.

Regarding the study as a whole: Within monozygotic twins, out-of-frame TCR alpha sharing was underestimated by the models. With abundant cord blood beta clonotypes, insertions were fewer; memory repertoires showed no such pattern.

TCRdb fed the 5' RACE reads into MiXCR, producing one record per CDR3 protein. Of fewer than 500,000 distinct CDR3 sequences listed, roughly 13% were seen once; the top ten hold around 0.98%. A further study also used this sample, focusing on yellow fever vaccine responses in identical twins.

Sample: CD4+ T cells sorted from blood. The J gene is TRBJ2-3, the V gene TRBV5-1; TRBD2 matches 7 bases. This TCR derives from a woman aged 18-30 years in good health. The CDR3 region is CASSSGDVTDTQYF. CDR3 coding DNA: TGCGCCAGCAGCAGCGGGGACGTCACGGATACGCAGTATTTT.